This T cell receptor (beta chain) appears in the sequencing data of a study of blood T cell repertoires in COVID-19. Study summary: Acute and convalescent COVID-19 specimens originated in the United States, Italy and Spain. Nucleic acid was either cDNA or gDNA, and it came from T cells, B-cell-depleted T cells, or PBMCs.

CDR3 length: 14 residues. Per germline, CDR1 SGHRS and CDR2 YFSETQ. Losses at the gene ends were 4 bases for V and 4 bases for J; bases not matched to a gene: 6. In the original analysis: Reference gene primer amplification gave nucleated cell count estimates. Using immunoSEQ multiplex PCR, the repertoire was profiled, and TCRdb retains in-frame clones only, with some absent. V, J and clone size reflect that table, while D and trimming were determined from the DNA. The sample contains 250,000 or so clones, approximately 80% of which appear only once. This chain connects TRBV5-1 to TRBJ1-2; 8 nucleotides align to TRBD1. The sequencing sample was made of peripheral blood. The TCR was taken from a man aged 30-40 years who had recovered from COVID-19. CDR3 sequence reads: CASSQGTGFYGYTF. Written as DNA, the CDR3 is TGCGCCAGCAGCCAAGGGACAGGCTTCTATGGCTACACCTTC.